This is a list of T cell receptor beta chains from one sample in a study of T and B cells in COVID-19 patients. MiXCR, run by TCRdb on the multiplex PCR reads, gives a single entry per CDR3 protein. The data hold roughly 15,000 distinct CDR3 sequences, with 27% observed a single time. Sequencing was done on a sample of blood. These receptors were taken from a human donor who had recovered from COVID-19. Each CDR3 is given with its conserved first and last residue. D genes are given only for firm matches. Clone size is shown for a subset of rows, as once, few, many or a class of expanded clone.

>TRBV6-6|few|TRBJ1-1|TRBD1
CASSYPGQGARGTEAFF
TGTGCCAGCAGTTACCCGGGACAGGGGGCGCGGGGTACTGAAGCTTTCTTT
>TRBV19|medium-sized|TRBJ2-1|TRBD2
CASSIEAGFSNEQFF
TGTGCCAGTAGTATAGAAGCGGGATTTTCGAATGAGCAGTTCTTC
>TRBV20-1|NA|TRBJ2-2|TRBD2
CSARPGLAGTGELFF
TGCAGTGCACGCCCGGGACTAGCGGGCACCGGGGAGCTGTTTTTT
>TRBV6-2/TRBV6-3|NA|TRBJ1-4|NA
CASMRTANEKLFF
TGTGCCAGCATGAGGACTGCGAATGAAAAACTGTTTTTT
>TRBV12-3/TRBV12-4|NA|TRBJ1-2|NA
CASSYNPGGTYGYTF
TGTGCCAGCAGCTATAACCCCGGGGGAACCTATGGCTACACCTTC
>TRBV7-2|few|TRBJ2-5|NA
CASSLGGYQETQYF
TGTGCCAGCAGCTTAGGGGGTTACCAAGAGACCCAGTACTTC
>TRBV12-3/TRBV12-4|few|TRBJ1-6|NA
CASSFFTPQGRNSPLHF
TGTGCCAGCAGTTTTTTCACCCCCCAGGGGCGTAATTCACCCCTCCACTTT
>TRBV6-5|medium-sized|TRBJ2-2|NA
CASSSATGELFF
TGTGCCAGCAGTTCGGCCACCGGGGAGCTGTTTTTT
>TRBV5-4|NA|TRBJ2-7|TRBD2
CASRRGLATGGEYEQYF
TGTGCCAGCAGGCGGGGACTAGCGACGGGTGGGGAATACGAGCAGTACTTC
>TRBV20-1|NA|TRBJ2-5|TRBD2
CSARRGLADQETQYF
TGCAGTGCTCGGAGGGGACTAGCGGACCAAGAGACCCAGTACTTC
>TRBV12-3/TRBV12-4|NA|TRBJ1-5|TRBD1
CASTLSITEGQGGFPTDQPQHF
TGTGCCAGCACCTTGTCCATCACGGAGGGACAGGGTGGATTTCCCACAGATCAGCCCCAGCATTTT
>TRBV24-1|few|TRBJ2-3|NA
CATSDGTSTDTQYF
TGTGCCACCAGTGACGGGACCTCCACAGATACGCAGTATTTT
>TRBV12-3/TRBV12-4|NA|TRBJ1-5|NA
CASSLNQPNQPQHF
TGTGCCAGCAGTTTGAACCAGCCCAATCAGCCCCAGCATTTT
>TRBV6-2/TRBV6-3|few|TRBJ2-7|TRBD2
CASSYSGTSFEQYF
TGTGCCAGCAGTTACTCTGGGACTAGCTTCGAGCAGTACTTC
>TRBV28|NA|TRBJ2-2|NA
CASRGGTGELFF
TGTGCCAGCAGGGGAGGAACCGGGGAGCTGTTTTTT
>TRBV6-2/TRBV6-3|many|TRBJ1-6|NA
CASSYTQTALHF
TGTGCCAGCAGTTACACTCAGACTGCCCTCCACTTT
>TRBV12-3/TRBV12-4|medium-sized|TRBJ2-6|TRBD1
CASSRPGQGRSGANVLTF
TGTGCCAGCAGCCGGCCGGGACAGGGACGCTCTGGGGCCAACGTCCTGACTTTC
>TRBV20-1|few|TRBJ2-3|NA
CSAEALSSTDTQYF
TGCAGTGCTGAGGCGCTCTCTAGCACAGATACGCAGTATTTT
>TRBV20-1|NA|TRBJ2-1|TRBD1
CSAREQGAGPYNEQFF
TGCAGTGCTAGAGAACAGGGGGCGGGACCCTACAATGAGCAGTTCTTC
>TRBV6-5|few|TRBJ1-3|TRBD1
CASSYSTGSSGNTIYF
TGTGCCAGCAGTTACTCGACAGGGTCCTCTGGAAACACCATATATTTT
>TRBV6-2/TRBV6-3|many|TRBJ2-7|NA
CASGPAGPYEQYF
TGTGCCAGCGGGCCGGCGGGACCCTACGAGCAGTACTTC
>TRBV6-5|few|TRBJ1-2|NA
CASSYSRGANYGYTF
TGTGCCAGCAGTTACTCGCGGGGGGCTAACTATGGCTACACCTTC
>TRBV5-6|many|TRBJ2-1|TRBD2
CASSSRLAGGIDEQFF
TGTGCCAGCAGCTCTCGACTAGCGGGGGGGATCGATGAGCAGTTCTTC
>TRBV5-1|NA|TRBJ1-1|NA
CASSYYLGGTEAFF
TGCGCCAGCAGCTATTATCTGGGGGGCACTGAAGCTTTCTTT
>TRBV5-1|NA|TRBJ2-1|NA
CASSGWGIAYNEQFF
TGCGCCAGCAGCGGGTGGGGAATTGCCTACAATGAGCAGTTCTTC
>TRBV2|few|TRBJ2-5|TRBD1
CASSKVGTAQETQYF
TGTGCCAGCAGTAAAGTGGGGACAGCCCAAGAGACCCAGTACTTC
>TRBV6-1|NA|TRBJ1-2|TRBD1
CASSEGQGPYGYTF
TGTGCCAGCAGTGAAGGACAGGGACCCTATGGCTACACCTTC
>TRBV21-1|few|TRBJ1-2|NA
CASSMADNYGYTF
TGTGCCAGCAGCATGGCAGACAACTATGGCTACACCTTC
>TRBV30|NA|TRBJ2-7|TRBD1
CASTPGTAAYEQYF
TGTGCCTCGACACCCGGGACAGCCGCCTACGAGCAGTACTTC
>TRBV19|medium-sized|TRBJ2-2|NA
CASSFATGKFNTGELFF
TGTGCCAGTAGTTTTGCGACCGGAAAATTCAACACCGGGGAGCTGTTTTTT
>TRBV19|medium-sized|TRBJ2-7|TRBD2
CASSKGTSPSGYEQYF
TGTGCCAGTAGTAAAGGGACTAGTCCTTCCGGTTACGAGCAGTACTTC
>TRBV29-1|NA|TRBJ1-3|NA
CSGDFGGNTIYF
TGCTCTGGGGATTTCGGTGGAAACACCATATATTTT
>TRBV27|medium-sized|TRBJ2-2|NA
CASSLHSGIPPNTGELFF
TGTGCCAGCAGTTTGCATAGCGGAATACCCCCGAACACCGGGGAGCTGTTTTTT
>TRBV5-4|NA|TRBJ1-2|NA
CASSLAAGYGYTF
TGTGCCAGCAGCTTGGCTGCGGGGTACGGCTACACCTTC
>TRBV20-1|NA|TRBJ1-2|TRBD1
CSAREGQIYGYTF
TGCAGTGCTAGAGAGGGACAGATCTATGGCTACACCTTC
>TRBV29-1|medium-sized|TRBJ2-7|NA
CSGGVGSYEQYF
TGCAGCGGGGGAGTCGGCTCCTACGAGCAGTACTTC
>TRBV9|NA|TRBJ2-5|NA
CASSVVLGETQYF
TGTGCCAGCAGCGTAGTACTAGGGGAGACCCAGTACTTC
>TRBV6-5|NA|TRBJ1-3|NA
CASSYSRQVGNIIYF
TGTGCCAGCAGTTACTCGAGGCAGGTCGGAAACATTATATATTTT